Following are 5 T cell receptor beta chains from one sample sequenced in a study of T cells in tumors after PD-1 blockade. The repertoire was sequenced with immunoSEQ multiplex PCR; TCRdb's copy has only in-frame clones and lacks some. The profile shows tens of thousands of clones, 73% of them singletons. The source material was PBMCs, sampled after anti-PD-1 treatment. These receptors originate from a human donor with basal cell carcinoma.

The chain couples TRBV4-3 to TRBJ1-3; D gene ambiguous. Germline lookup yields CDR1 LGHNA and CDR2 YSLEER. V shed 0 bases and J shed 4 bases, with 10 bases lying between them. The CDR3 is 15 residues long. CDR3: CASSQEITGGNTIYF. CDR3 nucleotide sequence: TGCGCCAGCAGCCAAGAAATAACTGGGGGAAACACCATATATTTT.

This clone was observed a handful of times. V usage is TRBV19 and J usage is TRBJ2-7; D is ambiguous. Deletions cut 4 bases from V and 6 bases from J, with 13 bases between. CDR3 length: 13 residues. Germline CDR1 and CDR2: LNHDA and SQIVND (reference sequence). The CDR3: CASSTRTAFEQYF. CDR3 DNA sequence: TGTGCCAGTAGTACACGAACAGCCTTCGAGCAGTACTTC.

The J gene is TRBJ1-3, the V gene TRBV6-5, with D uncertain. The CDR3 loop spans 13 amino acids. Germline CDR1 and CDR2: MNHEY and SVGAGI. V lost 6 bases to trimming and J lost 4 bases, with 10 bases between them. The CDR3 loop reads CASSLGRGNTIYF. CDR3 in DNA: TGTGCCAGCAGCCTCGGAAGGGGAAACACCATATATTTT.

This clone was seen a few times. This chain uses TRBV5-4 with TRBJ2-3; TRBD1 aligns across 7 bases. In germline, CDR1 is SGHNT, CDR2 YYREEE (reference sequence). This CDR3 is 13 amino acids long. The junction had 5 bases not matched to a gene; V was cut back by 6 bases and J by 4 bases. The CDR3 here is CASTSTGADTQYF. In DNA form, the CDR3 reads TGTGCCAGCACCTCTACAGGGGCAGATACGCAGTATTTT.

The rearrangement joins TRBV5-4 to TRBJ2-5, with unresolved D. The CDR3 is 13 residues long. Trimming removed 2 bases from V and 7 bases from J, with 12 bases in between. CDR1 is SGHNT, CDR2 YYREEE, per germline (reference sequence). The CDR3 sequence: CASSFNGPGTQYF. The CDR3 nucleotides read TGTGCCAGCAGCTTCAACGGACCTGGGACCCAGTACTTC.